Listed below are T cell receptor beta chains from one sample, sequenced in a study of siplizumab effects on memory and regulatory T cells. The method was immunoSEQ multiplex PCR; TCRdb's version includes in-frame clones alone and lacks a portion of them. This sample has some 63,000 clones, with 95% to 98% found just once. Material for sequencing was naive CD8+ T cells sorted from blood. Every receptor here comes from a human donor in good health. The CDR3 runs from the conserved cysteine through the conserved F or W. A D gene is named only where the DNA matches it firmly. Only some rows state a clone size, as once, few, many or a class for expanded clones.

TRBV4-1,-,TRBJ1-1,TRBD1,TGCGCCAGCAGCCAGGGCGTAACAGGGGAGGCTGAAGCTTTCTTT,CASSQGVTGEAEAFF
TRBV27,-,TRBJ2-3,TRBD2,TGTGCCAGCAGTCCGCGGGGGGGCATAGATACGCAGTATTTT,CASSPRGGIDTQYF
TRBV6-5,-,TRBJ2-3,-,TGTGCCAGCAGTTACTCAGCAGACACAGATACGCAGTATTTT,CASSYSADTDTQYF
TRBV25-1,-,TRBJ1-3,-,TGTGCCAGCAGTGAATATTTTCTGGGTGACAGCTCTGGAAACACCATATATTTT,CASSEYFLGDSSGNTIYF
TRBV19,-,TRBJ1-1,-,TGTGCCAGTAGTATCTGGGGCTACTACACTGAAGCTTTCTTT,CASSIWGYYTEAFF
TRBV7-8,-,TRBJ2-1,TRBD1,TGTGCCAGCAGCTTATTGAGTATTGGGACAGGGGCGGATGAGCAGTTCTTC,CASSLLSIGTGADEQFF
TRBV2,-,TRBJ1-2,-,TGTGCCAGCAGTGAAGTAAAGGGTGGGCCACCCTATGGCTACACCTTC,CASSEVKGGPPYGYTF
TRBV7-9,once,TRBJ1-2,TRBD1,TGTGCCAGCAGCTCCTCGACAGGGCTGGGCTACACCTTC,CASSSSTGLGYTF
TRBV5-4,-,TRBJ2-1,-,TGTGCCAGCAGCTCTTGGGCTTTAAATGAGCAGTTCTTC,CASSSWALNEQFF
TRBV13,-,TRBJ2-5,-,TGTGCCAGCAGCCTAAACCCCAGGGACGAAGAGACCCAGTACTTC,CASSLNPRDEETQYF
TRBV29-1,few,TRBJ2-2,-,TGCAGCGTTGGGGGCGGGGAGCTGTTTTTT,CSVGGGELFF
TRBV7-8,-,TRBJ2-7,TRBD1,TGTGCCAGCAGCCCTGACAGGGTTCCTTTCCCCCAACTCTACGAGCAGTACTTC,CASSPDRVPFPQLYEQYF
TRBV9,-,TRBJ2-1,TRBD1,TGTGCCAGCAGCCCTCCCGGGACAGGGGTCGATGAGCAGTTCTTC,CASSPPGTGVDEQFF
TRBV6-5,-,TRBJ1-5,-,TGTGCCAGCAGACCGATCGGGAGCAATCAGCCCCAGCATTTT,CASRPIGSNQPQHF
TRBV11-1,-,TRBJ2-1,TRBD1,TGTGCCAGCAGCTGGGAACAGGGGGCGCATGAGCAGTTCTTC,CASSWEQGAHEQFF
TRBV6-5,once,TRBJ2-7,-,TGTGCCAGCAGTTGGTCCCTAGCGCTCTCCTACGAGCAGTACTTC,CASSWSLALSYEQYF
TRBV4-2,-,TRBJ1-1,TRBD1,TGTGCCAGCAGCCCTCGCGGGACAGGGGAGAGCGAAGCTTTCTTT,CASSPRGTGESEAFF
TRBV4-2,-,TRBJ2-2,-,TGTGCCAGCAGCCACGGTGGGGGGGAGCTGTTTTTT,CASSHGGGELFF
TRBV4-1,-,TRBJ1-1,TRBD1,TGCGCCAGCAGATCAGGACAGGGGGCCCCTGAAGCTTTCTTT,CASRSGQGAPEAFF
TRBV15,once,TRBJ1-2,TRBD1,TGTGCCACCAGCAGAGATTGGACAGGGGGCGCGGAGGGCTACACCTTC,CATSRDWTGGAEGYTF
TRBV19,-,TRBJ2-2,-,TGTGCCAGTAGTCTTGGGCTCCAGCTGTTTTTT,CASSLGLQLFF
TRBV5-1,-,TRBJ1-2,-,TGCGCCAGCAGCTTGGGGCAGGGCGCTGATGGCTACACCTTC,CASSLGQGADGYTF
TRBV6-5,-,TRBJ1-2,TRBD1,TGTGCCAGCAGTTTCCGGGACAGGGCTGACTATGGCTACACCTTC,CASSFRDRADYGYTF
TRBV6-5,-,TRBJ1-2,-,TGTGCCAGCAGTTCCGCGGGGACGGGGGATTATGGCTACACCTTC,CASSSAGTGDYGYTF
TRBV4-1,-,TRBJ2-3,-,TGCGCCAGCAGCCAACCTAGACTATCAATACCAGATACGCAGTATTTT,CASSQPRLSIPDTQYF
TRBV7-3,-,TRBJ1-4,-,TGTGCCAGCAGCTCCTCGGGTTACGGCGAAAAACTGTTTTTT,CASSSSGYGEKLFF
TRBV19,once,TRBJ2-4,TRBD1,TGTGCCAGTAGTATCCAGACAGGGTCGGTGGACATTCAGTACTTC,CASSIQTGSVDIQYF
TRBV14,-,TRBJ1-6,-,TGTGCCAGCAGCCACTTAGGGGCTTCACCCCTCCACTTT,CASSHLGASPLHF
TRBV29-1,-,TRBJ2-3,-,TGCAGCGTTGAACCCCAGGTCGAAGATACGCAGTATTTT,CSVEPQVEDTQYF
TRBV12-5,-,TRBJ2-2,-,TGTGCTAGTGGTCCGTGGACCGGGGAGCTGTTTTTT,CASGPWTGELFF